Below are 17 T cell receptor beta chains sequenced from a single sample in a study of CD8 T cells in ankylosing spondylitis. Overall study findings and caveats: Seemingly characteristic of ankylosing spondylitis blood was a TCR beta motif consisting of 7 or 8 highly homologous variants.

TCRdb fed the 5' RACE reads into MiXCR, producing one record per CDR3 protein. Of around 440,000 distinct CDR3 sequences in the sample, roughly 17% were seen once. These TCRs' antigens remain unknown. Sequenced input: blood, either unsorted or a sorted T cell fraction (not recorded which). These receptors all stem from a male donor with ankylosing spondylitis.

This clonotype was found a few times. This chain connects TRBV6-2 or TRBV6-3 to TRBJ2-1, with 8 bases aligning to TRBD2. The germline gives CDR1 MNHEY, CDR2 SVGEGT. The ends lost 9 bases at V and 10 bases at J; junction bases unmatched: 14. CDR3 size: 14 residues. CDR3 residues: CASKRGGLGDEQFF. The CDR3 nucleotides read TGTGCCAGTAAACGGGGGGGACTAGGGGACGAGCAGTTCTTC.

This clonotype was seen repeatedly, ten times or more. V gene TRBV12-3 or TRBV12-4 combines with J gene TRBJ1-6; possibly TRBD1 for D (5 bases). V was trimmed by 5 bases and J by 7 bases, leaving 15 bases between them. This CDR3 is built from 15 residues. In DNA form, the CDR3 reads TGTGCCAGCAGTGCTCACCGGGGCCAGAATTCACCCCTCCACTTT. Translated: CASSAHRGQNSPLHF.

This chain links TRBV18 with TRBJ2-7, with 12 positions matching TRBD2. The CDR3 extends over 16 amino acids. Looked up from germline, CDR1 is KGHSH and CDR2 is LQKENI. J lost 7 bases, V lost 3 bases, and 10 bases had no gene match. The CDR3 DNA is TGTGCCAGCTCACCGGTGGGTGCTAGCGGGAGGGGAGAGCAGTACTTC. Residues: CASSPVGASGRGEQYF.

This clonotype was counted only a few times. The chain recombines TRBV29-1 with TRBJ2-5, with 8 bases fitting TRBD2. After removal of 7 bases from V and 5 bases from J, the junction contained 6 bases not matched to a gene. Per germline, CDR1 SQVTM and CDR2 ANQGSEA. CDR3 length: 12 residues. CDR3 bases: TGCAGCGGGTCGGGGGGGCCGGAGACCCAGTACTTC. It translates to CSGSGGPETQYF.

The chain employs TRBV12-3 or TRBV12-4 and TRBJ2-3; 7 bases are a match to TRBD2. This CDR3 region has 14 residues. V lost 6 bases to trimming and J lost 6 bases; unmatched junction nucleotides: 9. CDR3 sequence (DNA): TGTGCCAGCAGCCGCGCGGGAGAAAGGGATACGCAGTATTTT. Protein: CASSRAGERDTQYF.

V and J are TRBV11-2 and TRBJ2-1; D unresolved. From germline, CDR1 is SGHAT and CDR2 FQNNGV. Trimming pared 5 bases from V and 8 bases from J, leaving 16 bases between. The CDR3 sequence is 14 residues long. The CDR3 protein is CASSAHHPADEQFF. The DNA for the CDR3 is TGTGCCAGCAGCGCACACCACCCGGCGGATGAGCAGTTCTTC.

The chain uses TRBV20-1 and TRBJ1-6; D is ambiguous. The germline gives CDR1 DFQATT, CDR2 SNEGSKA (reference sequence). Trimming cost V 3 bases and J 2 bases, with 8 bases left between them. The CDR3 is 14 amino acids. CDR3 region: CSARPPPYNSPLHF. CDR3 bases: TGCAGTGCTAGGCCCCCGCCCTATAATTCACCCCTCCACTTT.

Only a few counts were recorded for this clonotype. The V call is TRBV5-1, the J call TRBJ2-7; D remains ambiguous. CDR3 length: 14 amino acids. The germline V and J ends were trimmed by 1 base and 4 bases, with 12 bases remaining between them. CDR1 and CDR2 (germline): SGHRS, YFSETQ. The CDR3 reads CASSLMSTSYEQYF. DNA of the CDR3: TGCGCCAGCAGCTTGATGTCCACCTCTTACGAGCAGTACTTC.

This clonotype was seen repeatedly, ten times or more. This chain joins TRBV29-1 and TRBJ2-1, with D unresolved. CDR1 is SQVTM, CDR2 ANQGSEA, per germline. V shed 5 bases and J shed 6 bases, with 8 bases lying between them. This CDR3 region has 11 residues. Written as DNA, the CDR3 is TGCAGCGTTCCTATTACCAATGAGCAGTTCTTC. Protein: CSVPITNEQFF.

This chain joins TRBV7-2 and TRBJ1-2; D perhaps matches TRBD1 (6 bases). This CDR3 contains 15 residues. Germline CDR1 SGHTA, CDR2 FQGNSA. V lost 1 base and J 8 bases, leaving 17 bases between the germline ends. CDR3 residues: CASSLGTADLSGYTF. The CDR3 bases are TGTGCCAGCAGCTTAGGGACAGCCGACCTCTCGGGCTACACCTTC.

This clonotype was seen at least ten times. The chain is built from TRBV29-1 and TRBJ2-2; possibly TRBD1 or TRBD2 for D (5 bases each). This CDR3 has 16 amino acids. Germline CDR1 is SQVTM and CDR2 is ANQGSEA. The ends were cut back, 4 bases at V and 0 bases at J, with 15 bases in the middle. The CDR3 reads CSVASGGGANTGELFF. CDR3 in DNA: TGCAGCGTTGCTTCGGGTGGGGGAGCGAACACCGGGGAGCTGTTTTTT.

The genes are TRBV7-9 and TRBJ2-3; TRBD1 matches 7 bases. The V gene's germline CDR1 is SEHNR and CDR2 FQNEAQ (reference sequence). This CDR3 spans 17 amino acids. Trimming at V came to 6 bases and at J to 0 bases, leaving 12 bases not matched to a gene. In nucleotides, the CDR3 is TGTGCCAGCAGTTCCCCGGGACAGCTCTGGAGCACAGATACGCAGTATTTT. Encoded protein: CASSSPGQLWSTDTQYF. Combining the CDR3 with reference TRBV7-9 and TRBJ2-3 gives the whole variable domain DTGVSQNPRHKITKRGQNVTFRCDPISEHNRLYWYRQTLGQGPEFLTYFQNEAQLEKSRLLSDRFSAERPKGSFSTLEIQRTEQGDSAMYLCASSSPGQLWSTDTQYFGPGTRLTVL.

This clonotype was observed a handful of times. J is TRBJ2-5 and V is TRBV2; 7 bases are a match to TRBD1. With V trimmed by 5 bases and J by 10 bases, 7 bases remained unmatched. The CDR3 runs 12 residues. Looked up from germline, CDR1 is SNHLY and CDR2 is FYNNEI. The CDR3 DNA sequence: TGTGCCAGCAGTCCGGGACAGAGAGGCCAGTACTTC. Translating it yields CASSPGQRGQYF.

In its sample, this clonotype was seen many times. The chain is built from TRBV5-1 and TRBJ2-1; 9 bases are a match to TRBD1. Germline values: CDR1 SGHRS, CDR2 YFSETQ. The CDR3 sequence is 13 residues long. Trimming removed 9 bases from V and 5 bases from J; junction bases left unmatched: 6. The CDR3 is CATRDREHNEQFF. The CDR3 DNA is TGCGCCACCCGGGACAGGGAGCACAATGAGCAGTTCTTC.

DNA of the CDR3: TGCAGCGTTGAGACAAAACTAAGCACAGATACGCAGTATTTT. Residues: CSVETKLSTDTQYF. V gene TRBV29-1 combines with J gene TRBJ2-3; D is undetermined. Between the trimmed V and J ends, which lost 3 bases and 0 bases, there was a span of 10 bases. The germline V gene has CDR1 SQVTM and CDR2 ANQGSEA. This CDR3 comprises 14 residues.

This clonotype came up a few times. The chain recombines TRBV12-3 or TRBV12-4 with TRBJ2-1, with 9 bases identical to TRBD2. Germline trimming cut 2 bases from V and 3 bases from J; bases unmatched to any gene: 5. CDR3 length: 16 amino acids. CDR3 region: CASSLRGTSHYNEQFF. The CDR3 DNA is TGTGCCAGCAGTTTAAGGGGGACTAGCCACTACAATGAGCAGTTCTTC.

This sequence joins TRBV18 and TRBJ2-1, with 8 positions matching TRBD1. V lost 3 bases and J lost 4; bases outside the gene matches: 8. The length of the CDR3 is 16 residues. From germline, CDR1 is KGHSH and CDR2 LQKENI. Here the CDR3 reads CASSPPGDRSYNEQFF. The CDR3 nucleotides are TGTGCCAGCTCACCCCCGGGGGACAGGAGTTACAATGAGCAGTTCTTC.